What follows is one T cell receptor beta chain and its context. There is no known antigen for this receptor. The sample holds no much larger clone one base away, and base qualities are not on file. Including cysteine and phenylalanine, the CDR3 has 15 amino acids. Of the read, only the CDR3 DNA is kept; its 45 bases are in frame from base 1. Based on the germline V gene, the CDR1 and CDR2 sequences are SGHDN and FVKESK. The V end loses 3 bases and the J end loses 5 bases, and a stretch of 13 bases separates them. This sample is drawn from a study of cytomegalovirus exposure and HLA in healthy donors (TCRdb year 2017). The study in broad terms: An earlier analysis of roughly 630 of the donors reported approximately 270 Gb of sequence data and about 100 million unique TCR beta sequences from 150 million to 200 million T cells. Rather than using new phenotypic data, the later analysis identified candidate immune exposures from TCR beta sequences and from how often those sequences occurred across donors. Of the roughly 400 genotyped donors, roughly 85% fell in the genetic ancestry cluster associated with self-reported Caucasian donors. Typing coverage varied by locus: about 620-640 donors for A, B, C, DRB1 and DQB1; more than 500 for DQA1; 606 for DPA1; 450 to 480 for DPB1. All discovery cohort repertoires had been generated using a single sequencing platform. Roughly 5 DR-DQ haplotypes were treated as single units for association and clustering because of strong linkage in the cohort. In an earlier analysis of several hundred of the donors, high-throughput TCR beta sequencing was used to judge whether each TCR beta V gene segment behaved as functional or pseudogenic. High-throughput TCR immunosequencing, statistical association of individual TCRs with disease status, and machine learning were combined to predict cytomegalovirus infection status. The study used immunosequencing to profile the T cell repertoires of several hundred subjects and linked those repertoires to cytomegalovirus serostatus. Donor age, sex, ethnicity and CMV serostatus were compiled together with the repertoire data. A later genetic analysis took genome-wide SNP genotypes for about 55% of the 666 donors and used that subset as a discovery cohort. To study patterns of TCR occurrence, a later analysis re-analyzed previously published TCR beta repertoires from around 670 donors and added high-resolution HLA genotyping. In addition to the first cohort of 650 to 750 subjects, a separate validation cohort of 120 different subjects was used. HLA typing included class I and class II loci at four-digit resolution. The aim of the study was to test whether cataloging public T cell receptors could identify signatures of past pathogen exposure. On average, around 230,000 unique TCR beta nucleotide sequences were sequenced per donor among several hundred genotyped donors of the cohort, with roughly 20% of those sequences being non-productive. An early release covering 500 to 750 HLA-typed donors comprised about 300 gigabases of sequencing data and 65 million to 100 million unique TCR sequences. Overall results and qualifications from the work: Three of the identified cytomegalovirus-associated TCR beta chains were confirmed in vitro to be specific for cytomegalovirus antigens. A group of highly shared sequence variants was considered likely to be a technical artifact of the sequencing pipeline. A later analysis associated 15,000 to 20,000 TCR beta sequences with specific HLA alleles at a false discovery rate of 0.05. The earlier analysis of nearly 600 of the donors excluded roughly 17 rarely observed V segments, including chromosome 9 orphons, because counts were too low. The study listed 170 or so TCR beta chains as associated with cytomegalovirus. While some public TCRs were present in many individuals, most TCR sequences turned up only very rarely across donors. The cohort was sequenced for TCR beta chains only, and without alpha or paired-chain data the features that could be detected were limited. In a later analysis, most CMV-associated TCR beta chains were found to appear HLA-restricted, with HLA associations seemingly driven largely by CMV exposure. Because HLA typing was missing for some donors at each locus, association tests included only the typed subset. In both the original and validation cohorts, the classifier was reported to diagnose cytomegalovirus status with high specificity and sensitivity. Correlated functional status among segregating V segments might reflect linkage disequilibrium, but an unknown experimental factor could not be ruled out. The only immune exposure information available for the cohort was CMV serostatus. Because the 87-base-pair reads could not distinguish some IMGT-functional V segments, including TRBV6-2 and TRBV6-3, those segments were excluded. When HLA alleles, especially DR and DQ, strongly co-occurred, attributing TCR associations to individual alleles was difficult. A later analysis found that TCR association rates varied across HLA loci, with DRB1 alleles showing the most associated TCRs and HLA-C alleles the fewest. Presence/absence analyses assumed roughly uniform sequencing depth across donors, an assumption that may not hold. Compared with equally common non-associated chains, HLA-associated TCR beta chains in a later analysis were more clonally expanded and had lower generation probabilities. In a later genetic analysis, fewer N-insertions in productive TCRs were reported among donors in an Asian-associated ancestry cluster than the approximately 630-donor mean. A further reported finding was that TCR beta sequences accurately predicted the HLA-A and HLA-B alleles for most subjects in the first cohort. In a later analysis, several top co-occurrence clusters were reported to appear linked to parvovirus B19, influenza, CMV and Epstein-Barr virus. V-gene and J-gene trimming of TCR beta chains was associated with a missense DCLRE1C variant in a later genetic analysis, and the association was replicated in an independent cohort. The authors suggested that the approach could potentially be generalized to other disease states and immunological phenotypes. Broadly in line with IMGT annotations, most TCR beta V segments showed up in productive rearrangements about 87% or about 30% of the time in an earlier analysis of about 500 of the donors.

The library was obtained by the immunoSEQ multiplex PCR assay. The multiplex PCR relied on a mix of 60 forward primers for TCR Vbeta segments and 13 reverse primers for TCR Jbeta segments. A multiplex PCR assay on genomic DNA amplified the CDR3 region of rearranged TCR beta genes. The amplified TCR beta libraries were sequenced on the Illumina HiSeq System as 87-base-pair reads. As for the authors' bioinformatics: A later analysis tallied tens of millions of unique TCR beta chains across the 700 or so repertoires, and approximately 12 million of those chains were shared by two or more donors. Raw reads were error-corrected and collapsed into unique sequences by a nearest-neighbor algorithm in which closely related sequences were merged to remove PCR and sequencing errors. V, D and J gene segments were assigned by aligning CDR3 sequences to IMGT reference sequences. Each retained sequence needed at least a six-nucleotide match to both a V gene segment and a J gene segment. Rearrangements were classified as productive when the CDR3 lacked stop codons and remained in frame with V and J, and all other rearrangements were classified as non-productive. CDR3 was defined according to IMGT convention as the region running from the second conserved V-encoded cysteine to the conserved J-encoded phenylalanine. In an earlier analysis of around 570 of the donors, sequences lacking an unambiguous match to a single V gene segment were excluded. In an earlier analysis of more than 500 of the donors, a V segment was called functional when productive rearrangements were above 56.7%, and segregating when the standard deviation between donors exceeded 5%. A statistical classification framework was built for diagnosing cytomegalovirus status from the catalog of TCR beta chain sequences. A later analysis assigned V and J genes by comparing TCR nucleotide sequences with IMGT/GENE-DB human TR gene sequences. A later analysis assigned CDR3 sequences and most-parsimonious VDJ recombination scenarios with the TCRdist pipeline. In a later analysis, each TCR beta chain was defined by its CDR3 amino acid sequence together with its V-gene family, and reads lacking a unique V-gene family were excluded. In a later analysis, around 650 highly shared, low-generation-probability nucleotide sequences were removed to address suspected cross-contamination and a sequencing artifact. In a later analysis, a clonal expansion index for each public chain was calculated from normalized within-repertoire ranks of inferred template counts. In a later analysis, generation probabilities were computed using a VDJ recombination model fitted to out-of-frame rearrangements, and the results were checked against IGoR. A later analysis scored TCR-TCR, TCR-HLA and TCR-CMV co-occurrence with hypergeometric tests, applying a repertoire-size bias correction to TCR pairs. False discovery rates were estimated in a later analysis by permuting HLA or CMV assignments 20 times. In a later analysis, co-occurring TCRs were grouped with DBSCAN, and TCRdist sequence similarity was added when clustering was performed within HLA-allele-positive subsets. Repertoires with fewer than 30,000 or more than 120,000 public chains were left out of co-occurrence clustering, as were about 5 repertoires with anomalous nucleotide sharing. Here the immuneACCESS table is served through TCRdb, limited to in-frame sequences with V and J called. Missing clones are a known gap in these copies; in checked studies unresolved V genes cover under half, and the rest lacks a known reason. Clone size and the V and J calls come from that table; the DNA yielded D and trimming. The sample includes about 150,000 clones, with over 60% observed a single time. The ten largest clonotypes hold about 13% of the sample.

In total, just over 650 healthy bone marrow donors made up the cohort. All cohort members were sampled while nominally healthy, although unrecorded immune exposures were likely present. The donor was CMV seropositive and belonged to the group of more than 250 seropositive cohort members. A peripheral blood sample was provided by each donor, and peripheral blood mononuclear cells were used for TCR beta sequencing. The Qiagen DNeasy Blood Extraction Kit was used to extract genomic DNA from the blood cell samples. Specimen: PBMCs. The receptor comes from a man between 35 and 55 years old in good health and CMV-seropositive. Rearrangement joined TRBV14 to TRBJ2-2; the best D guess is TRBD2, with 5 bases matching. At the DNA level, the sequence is TGTGCCAGCAGCCATACTAGACACCCGACCGGGGAGCTGTTTTTT. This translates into CASSHTRHPTGELFF.